This TCR beta chain emerged from a study of OX40 agonist ivuxolimab in advanced cancers. With regard to this clone: Antigen specificity is unknown.

TCRdb keeps only in-frame clones here, not all; method: immunoSEQ multiplex PCR. The sample shows about 93,000 clones, 94% of them seen only once. Study conclusions and caveats: More expanded clones were seen, on average, in CD8+ T cells than in CD4+.

The CDR3 loop spans 16 amino acids. V lost 7 bases and J lost 4; bases outside the gene matches: 12. CDR1 and CDR2 from the germline V gene are SGHTA and FQGNSA. The source of this sequence is an adult with an advanced solid tumor such as melanoma, head and neck, liver or kidney cancer. The material sequenced was CD4+ or CD8+ T cells sorted from blood, taken in a trial of the OX40 agonist ivuxolimab. The rearrangement uses TRBV7-2 and TRBJ2-1, with TRBD1 matching over 8 bases. The CDR3 DNA sequence: TGTGCCAGCATCACGCCTGGAGGACAGGGATACAATGAGCAGTTCTTC. Translating gives CASITPGGQGYNEQFF. The full variable domain, completed using reference TRBV7-2 and TRBJ2-1, is GAGVSQSPSNKVTEKGKDVELRCDPISGHTALYWYRQSLGQGLEFLIYFQGNSAPDKSGLPSDRFSAERTGGSVSTLTIQRTQQEDSAVYLCASITPGGQGYNEQFFGPGTRLTVL.